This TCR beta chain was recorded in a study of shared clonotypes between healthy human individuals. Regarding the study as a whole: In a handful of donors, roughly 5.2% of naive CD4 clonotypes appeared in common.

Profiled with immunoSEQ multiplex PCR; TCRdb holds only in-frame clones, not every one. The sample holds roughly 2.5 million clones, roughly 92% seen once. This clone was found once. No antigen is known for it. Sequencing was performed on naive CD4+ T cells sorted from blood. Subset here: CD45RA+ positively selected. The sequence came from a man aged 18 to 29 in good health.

The CDR3 spells CAWSVGQGGYYEQYF. CDR3 DNA: TGTGCCTGGAGTGTAGGGCAGGGAGGGTACTACGAGCAGTACTTC. This chain connects TRBV30 to TRBJ2-5; 7 bases are shared with TRBD2. The end of the DNA is better explained by TRBJ2-7, so the J call may be wrong. Germline loops: CDR1 GTSNPN, CDR2 SVGIG (reference sequence). CDR3 size: 15 residues.